The rows below give T cell receptor beta chains drawn from one sample of a study of blood T cells in healthy people across ages. Each CDR3 protein is one row after TCRdb ran MiXCR on the 5' RACE reads. Here the sample spans 650,000 to 1,000,000 distinct CDR3 sequences, 30% to 45% being singletons. What was sequenced was blood. These TCRs come from a man aged 18 to 35 in good health. The CDR3 runs from the conserved cysteine through the conserved F or W. D genes are given only for firm matches. Clone size is given for some rows only: seen once, a few or many times, or a class if the clone is expanded.

.	TRBD2	TRBV20-1	TRBJ2-5	CSASLVAGGLGTQYF	TGCAGTGCTAGTTTGGTAGCGGGGGGTTTGGGGACCCAGTACTTC
.	.	TRBV12-3/TRBV12-4	TRBJ2-1	CASRRSGTNNEQFF	TGTGCCAGCCGACGCAGCGGGACAAACAATGAGCAGTTCTTC
.	TRBD2	TRBV11-1	TRBJ2-1	CASSPTSGEGNEQFF	TGTGCCAGCAGCCCGACTAGCGGGGAGGGCAATGAGCAGTTCTTC
.	.	TRBV3-1	TRBJ2-2	CASTPLGTGELFF	TGTGCCAGCACCCCTTTGGGGACCGGGGAGCTGTTTTTT
.	.	TRBV12-3/TRBV12-4	TRBJ2-3	CASRRQDTQYF	TGTGCCAGCAGGAGACAGGATACGCAGTATTTT
.	TRBD1	TRBV12-3/TRBV12-4	TRBJ1-5	CASSFDRESNQPQHF	TGTGCCAGCAGCTTCGACAGGGAGAGCAATCAGCCCCAGCATTTT
.	.	TRBV9	TRBJ1-1	CASSGDIAPDTEAFF	TGTGCCAGCAGCGGAGATATAGCGCCGGACACTGAAGCTTTCTTT
.	.	TRBV5-1	TRBJ1-3	CASRQDGNSGNTIYF	TGCGCCAGCAGACAAGACGGAAACTCTGGAAACACCATATATTTT
few	.	TRBV4-3	TRBJ2-2	CASSQELGLNTGELFF	TGCGCCAGCAGCCAAGAGCTCGGGTTGAACACCGGGGAGCTGTTTTTT
few	.	TRBV6-5	TRBJ1-2	CATTGSNYGYTF	TGTGCCACCACCGGCAGTAACTATGGCTACACCTTC
many	TRBD2	TRBV7-2	TRBJ2-7	CASSPPGLAASSQYF	TGTGCCAGCAGCCCTCCGGGACTAGCAGCCTCGAGTCAGTACTTC
few	.	TRBV4-3	TRBJ1-4	CASSQDVFMGGKSNLFF	TGCGCCAGCAGCCAAGATGTATTTATGGGGGGTAAGAGTAACCTGTTTTTT
.	TRBD2	TRBV9	TRBJ2-1	CASSAGTSGQNEQFF	TGTGCCAGCAGCGCCGGGACTAGCGGGCAGAATGAGCAGTTCTTC
few	.	TRBV11-1	TRBJ2-1	CASSRERAGGYEQFF	TGTGCCAGCAGCCGAGAGAGGGCCGGAGGGTATGAGCAGTTCTTC
many	.	TRBV30	TRBJ2-7	CARSASGEQYF	TGTGCCCGGAGCGCTTCCGGAGAGCAGTACTTC
many	.	TRBV7-3	TRBJ2-7	CASSLTRDNSYEQYF	TGTGCCAGCAGCTTAACGCGGGACAACTCCTACGAGCAGTACTTC
.	.	TRBV5-5	TRBJ2-7	CVSSGGQKSEQYF	TGTGTCAGCAGCGGGGGACAGAAAAGCGAGCAGTACTTC
.	.	TRBV4-3	TRBJ2-2	CASSQDRGVTGELFF	TGCGCCAGCAGCCAAGATCGCGGGGTCACCGGGGAGCTGTTTTTT
.	.	TRBV2	TRBJ1-5	CASNDQGLSNQPQHF	TGTGCCAGCAACGACCAGGGATTAAGCAATCAGCCCCAGCATTTT
once	TRBD1	TRBV5-1	TRBJ2-2	CASSTTGTENTGELFF	TGCGCCAGCAGCACGACCGGGACAGAGAACACCGGGGAGCTGTTTTTT
few	.	TRBV11-2	TRBJ1-5	CASSLGDYRDQPQHF	TGTGCCAGCAGCTTAGGGGACTACAGAGATCAGCCCCAGCATTTT
.	.	TRBV12-3/TRBV12-4	TRBJ2-3	CASSLTPLGSVRTDTQYF	TGTGCCAGCAGTTTAACCCCTTTGGGTAGCGTGCGCACAGATACGCAGTATTTT
few	.	TRBV12-1	TRBJ2-7	CASSPEPGSGQYF	TGTGCCAGCAGCCCCGAACCTGGCTCGGGGCAGTACTTC
.	TRBD2	TRBV7-3	TRBJ2-4	CASSPGTSGVQYF	TGTGCCAGCAGCCCAGGGACTAGCGGGGTGCAGTACTTC
many	.	TRBV20-1	TRBJ2-5	CSARDKETQYF	TGCAGTGCTAGAGATAAGGAGACCCAGTACTTC
.	.	TRBV20-1	TRBJ1-1	CSVRTTGKNTEAFF	TGCAGTGTTAGGACGACAGGAAAGAACACTGAAGCTTTCTTT
.	TRBD1	TRBV6-5	TRBJ1-2	CASRYRGFYGYTF	TGTGCCAGCAGATACAGGGGATTTTATGGCTACACCTTC
few	TRBD1	TRBV5-1	TRBJ2-1	CASSRGQADRSYNEQFF	TGCGCCAGCAGCCGAGGACAGGCTGACCGCTCCTACAATGAGCAGTTCTTC
many	TRBD1	TRBV29-1	TRBJ2-7	CSVAEQGAYEQYF	TGCAGCGTTGCTGAACAGGGGGCGTACGAGCAGTACTTC
.	.	TRBV3-1	TRBJ2-6	CASSQDVWGAGANVLTF	TGTGCCAGCAGCCAAGATGTCTGGGGGGCTGGGGCCAACGTCCTGACTTTC
.	TRBD2	TRBV5-5	TRBJ2-3	CASSFLAGRSDTQYF	TGTGCCAGCAGCTTCCTAGCGGGACGATCAGATACGCAGTATTTT
once	.	TRBV20-1	TRBJ1-1	CSARVVRDMNTEAFF	TGCAGTGCTAGAGTGGTCAGAGATATGAACACTGAAGCTTTCTTT
many	.	TRBV7-8	TRBJ2-4	CASSLAGFENIQYF	TGTGCCAGCAGCTTAGCAGGGTTCGAAAACATTCAGTACTTC
.	.	TRBV4-3	TRBJ2-2	CASSPVYRGSNTGELFF	TGCGCCAGCAGCCCAGTGTATAGGGGGTCGAACACCGGGGAGCTGTTTTTT
.	TRBD2	TRBV12-3/TRBV12-4	TRBJ2-3	CASALAGGTDVQYF	TGTGCCAGCGCACTAGCGGGGGGAACAGATGTGCAGTATTTT
few	.	TRBV7-9	TRBJ1-2	CASSLGTRGTHYGYTF	TGTGCCAGCAGCTTAGGGACACGCGGGACACACTATGGCTACACCTTC
few	.	TRBV15	TRBJ1-2	CATTLRRGGTIGYTF	TGTGCCACCACCCTTCGTCGGGGGGGGACTATTGGCTACACCTTC
few	.	TRBV7-9	TRBJ2-2	CASSPSGARTGELFF	TGTGCCAGCAGCCCATCCGGGGCGCGGACCGGGGAGCTGTTTTTT
once	TRBD1	TRBV5-1	TRBJ2-2	CASGTGYTGELFF	TGCGCCAGCGGGACAGGGTATACCGGGGAGCTGTTTTTT
many	TRBD2	TRBV7-9	TRBJ2-1	CASSFGTSGNNEQFF	TGTGCCAGCAGCTTTGGGACTAGCGGTAACAATGAGCAGTTCTTC
.	.	TRBV25-1	TRBJ2-7	CASSVGNTYEQYF	TGTGCCAGCAGTGTGGGAAACACTTACGAGCAGTACTTC